This T cell receptor beta chain was obtained from a study of blood T cell repertoires in COVID-19. With 6 bases clipped from V and 0 bases from J, the junction kept 4 bases outside the gene matches. CDR3 length equals 14 residues. Germline V gene data show CDR1 as MNHEY and CDR2 as SVGAGI. Generated by immunoSEQ multiplex PCR, the TCRdb table keeps only in-frame clones and is missing some. The table records about 120,000 clones, over 65% of them present only once. Sequenced sample: peripheral blood. This clonotype was sampled from a man aged 25 to 40 with acute or convalescent COVID-19. The chain carries TRBV6-5 and TRBJ1-1; 7 bases match TRBD1. DNA for the CDR3: TGTGCCAGCAGGCCCGACAGGGTGAACACTGAAGCTTTCTTT. The encoded protein is CASRPDRVNTEAFF.